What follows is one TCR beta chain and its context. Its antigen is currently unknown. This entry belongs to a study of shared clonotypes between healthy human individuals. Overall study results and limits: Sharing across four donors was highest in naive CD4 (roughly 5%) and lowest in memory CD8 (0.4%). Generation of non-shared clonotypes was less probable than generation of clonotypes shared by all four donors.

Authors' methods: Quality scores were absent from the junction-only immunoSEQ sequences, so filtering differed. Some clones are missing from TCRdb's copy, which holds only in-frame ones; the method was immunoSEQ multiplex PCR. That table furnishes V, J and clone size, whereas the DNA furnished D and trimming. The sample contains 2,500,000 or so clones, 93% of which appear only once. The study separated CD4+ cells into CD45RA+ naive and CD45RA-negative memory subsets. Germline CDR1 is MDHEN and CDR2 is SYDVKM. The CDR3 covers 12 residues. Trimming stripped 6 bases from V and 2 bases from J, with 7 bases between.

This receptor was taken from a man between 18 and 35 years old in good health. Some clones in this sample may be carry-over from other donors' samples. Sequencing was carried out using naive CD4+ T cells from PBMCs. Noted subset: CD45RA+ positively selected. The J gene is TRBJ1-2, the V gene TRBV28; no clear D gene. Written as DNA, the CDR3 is TGTGCCAGCAGATCGGGGAACTATGGCTACACCTTC. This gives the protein CASRSGNYGYTF.